This is a list of T cell receptor beta chains from one sample in a study of breast tumors, draining lymph nodes, adjacent tissues. TCRdb re-analysed the multiplex PCR reads in MiXCR, keeping a single row per CDR3 protein. Of some 25,000 distinct CDR3 sequences listed, around 25% are singletons. Specimen: breast tumor tissue. These receptor sequences come from a female donor with breast cancer. Some clones in this sample may be carry-over from other donors' samples. Both conserved end residues are part of each CDR3. The D gene is left open where the match is weak. Part of the rows lack a size; the others show once, few, many or a class for expanded clones.

>TRBJ2-4|-|few|TRBV6-2/TRBV6-3
CASTPQGLAKNIQYF
TGTGCCAGCACTCCCCAGGGACTAGCCAAAAACATTCAGTACTTC
>TRBJ1-5|-|-|TRBV10-1
CASSEEIGNQPQHF
TGCGCCAGCAGTGAGGAAATTGGCAATCAGCCCCAGCATTTT
>TRBJ2-2|TRBD2|-|TRBV11-2
CASRRGPSGHTGELFF
TGTGCCAGCAGGAGAGGGCCTAGCGGTCACACCGGGGAGCTGTTTTTT
>TRBJ1-1|-|-|TRBV19
CASRSTLGGYTEAFF
TGTGCCAGTAGATCCACCCTTGGGGGTTACACTGAAGCTTTCTTT
>TRBJ1-3|-|many|TRBV3-1
CASSQGRDGGNTIYF
TGTGCCAGCAGCCAAGGCCGGGACGGTGGAAACACCATATATTTT
>TRBJ2-1|TRBD2|many|TRBV10-2
CATMRRLAGYNGEQFF
TGCGCCACCATGAGGAGGCTAGCGGGCTATAACGGTGAGCAGTTCTTC
>TRBJ1-2|-|many|TRBV12-3/TRBV12-4
CASSWDVGYGYTF
TGTGCCAGCAGTTGGGACGTAGGCTATGGCTACACCTTC
>TRBJ2-1|TRBD2|many|TRBV2
CATSGLAGGPQQFF
TGTGCCACCTCGGGACTAGCGGGAGGGCCGCAGCAGTTCTTC
>TRBJ1-5|-|many|TRBV7-2
CASSPRRNQPQHF
TGTGCCAGCAGCCCCCGACGCAATCAGCCCCAGCATTTT
>TRBJ2-7|TRBD1|-|TRBV5-4
CASSVEAGTGGEQYF
TGTGCCAGTAGCGTAGAGGCCGGGACAGGGGGCGAGCAGTACTTC
>TRBJ2-1|-|many|TRBV29-1
CSAEFREKQFF
TGCAGCGCAGAATTTAGGGAAAAGCAGTTCTTC
>TRBJ2-6|-|many|TRBV14
CASSQVGGANVLTF
TGTGCCAGCAGCCAAGTGGGGGGGGCCAACGTCCTGACTTTC
>TRBJ1-2|-|many|TRBV30
CAWFDGTHGYGYTF
TGTGCCTGGTTTGACGGGACACACGGTTATGGCTACACCTTC
>TRBJ2-7|-|-|TRBV10-3
CATHRDPAYEQYF
TGTGCCACCCACAGGGACCCAGCATACGAGCAGTACTTC
>TRBJ2-7|TRBD1|-|TRBV20-1
CSETRLGQGRNEQYF
TGCAGTGAAACCCGGCTGGGACAGGGAAGAAACGAGCAGTACTTC
>TRBJ2-7|TRBD2|many|TRBV11-1
CASSLGRLGGSSYEQYF
TGTGCCAGCAGCTTAGGACGACTGGGCGGGAGCTCCTACGAGCAGTACTTC
>TRBJ1-6|-|many|TRBV6-5
CASTPTGRDSPLHF
TGTGCCAGCACCCCGACGGGGAGAGATTCACCCCTCCACTTT
>TRBJ2-7|-|many|TRBV7-9
CASSETRAYEQYF
TGTGCCAGCAGCGAGACTAGAGCCTACGAGCAGTACTTC
>TRBJ2-1|-|many|TRBV5-1
CASSLWGARNEQFF
TGCGCCAGCAGCTTGTGGGGGGCGCGGAATGAGCAGTTCTTC
>TRBJ2-1|-|many|TRBV3-1
CASSQVHSEQFF
TGTGCCAGCAGCCAAGTTCACTCTGAGCAGTTCTTC
>TRBJ2-1|TRBD2|-|TRBV29-1
CSVEAESSGHNEQFF
TGCAGCGTTGAAGCTGAGTCTAGCGGGCACAATGAGCAGTTCTTC
>TRBJ2-1|TRBD2|many|TRBV10-2
CASRLAGGEQFF
TGCGCCAGCAGATTAGCGGGAGGGGAGCAGTTCTTC
>TRBJ2-7|TRBD1|many|TRBV7-6
CASTRGTGTYEQYF
TGTGCCAGCACCCGCGGGACAGGGACCTACGAGCAGTACTTC
>TRBJ2-7|TRBD1|many|TRBV6-1
CASMPTGSRYEQYF
TGTGCCAGCATGCCGACAGGGAGTCGATACGAGCAGTACTTC
>TRBJ2-5|TRBD2|many|TRBV20-1
CSAHELAGAEETQYF
TGCAGTGCGCACGAACTAGCGGGAGCCGAAGAGACCCAGTACTTC
>TRBJ2-3|TRBD1|many|TRBV6-4
CASSEGTGGGSDTQYF
TGTGCCAGCAGCGAGGGGACAGGGGGCGGGTCAGATACGCAGTATTTT